Listed below are T cell receptor beta chains from one sample, sequenced in a study of cytomegalovirus exposure and HLA in healthy donors. Using immunoSEQ multiplex PCR, the repertoire was profiled, and TCRdb retains in-frame clones only, with some absent. This table lists around 65,000 clones. Sequencing was done on a sample of PBMCs. These TCRs come from a young man in good health and CMV-seropositive. The CDR3 runs from the conserved cysteine through the conserved F or W. Fields, in order: D gene, V gene, J gene, CDR3 protein, CDR3 DNA. A D gene is named only where the DNA matches it firmly.

TRBD2	TRBV10-3	TRBJ2-1	CAISEAGGLVRNEQFF	TGTGCCATCAGTGAAGCGGGAGGGCTGGTTCGCAATGAGCAGTTCTTC
NA	TRBV27	TRBJ1-2	CASSLLSGYGYTF	TGTGCCAGCAGTTTACTTTCAGGTTATGGCTACACCTTC
NA	TRBV6-1	TRBJ2-7	CASTLPGVGYEQYF	TGTGCCAGCACCCTTCCCGGGGTAGGCTACGAGCAGTACTTC
NA	TRBV9	TRBJ1-4	CASSVEGGLGEKLFF	TGTGCCAGCAGCGTTGAAGGAGGGCTGGGTGAAAAACTGTTTTTT
NA	TRBV4-1	TRBJ2-7	CASSQGRSPSYEQYF	TGCGCCAGCAGCCAAGGGCGGAGTCCCTCCTACGAGCAGTACTTC
NA	TRBV29-1	TRBJ2-1	CSVGGDLYNEQFF	TGCAGCGTTGGGGGGGACTTATACAATGAGCAGTTCTTC
NA	TRBV9	TRBJ1-5	CASSGFDSNQPQHF	TGTGCCAGTTCAGGGTTTGATAGCAATCAGCCCCAGCATTTT
NA	TRBV18	TRBJ2-5	CASHGTRQETQYF	TGTGCCAGCCACGGGACACGCCAAGAGACCCAGTACTTC
NA	TRBV4-2	TRBJ1-2	CASSPRTQNGYTF	TGTGCCAGCAGCCCCCGGACTCAGAATGGCTACACCTTC
TRBD2	TRBV29-1	TRBJ2-3	CSVRTSGSTDTQYF	TGCAGCGTTAGGACTAGCGGAAGCACAGATACGCAGTATTTT
NA	TRBV7-2	TRBJ2-5	CASSLASGFRETQYF	TGTGCCAGCAGCTTAGCTTCAGGGTTTAGAGAGACCCAGTACTTC
NA	TRBV7-7	TRBJ2-2	CASSPRVTGELFF	TGTGCTAGCAGCCCGCGGGTCACCGGGGAGCTGTTTTTT
NA	TRBV19	TRBJ1-1	CASSIRGVNTEAFF	TGTGCCAGTAGTATCCGGGGGGTTAACACTGAAGCTTTCTTT
TRBD1	TRBV7-6	TRBJ1-1	CASSLVGQRVNTEAFF	TGTGCCAGCAGCTTAGTGGGACAGAGGGTGAACACTGAAGCTTTCTTT
TRBD1	TRBV11-3	TRBJ2-6	CASSPNRGPGANVLTF	TGTGCCAGCAGCCCGAACAGGGGGCCCGGGGCCAACGTCCTGACTTTC